Listed below are T cell receptor beta chains from one sample, sequenced in a study of T cell responses to AZD1222 COVID-19 vaccine. Sequenced by immunoSEQ multiplex PCR; TCRdb stores in-frame clones only, minus some. The sample holds about 52,000 clones, roughly 86% seen once. This material consisted of peripheral blood, taken 28 days after the second AZD1222 dose. Receptors were obtained from an adult who received the AZD1222 COVID-19 vaccine. The CDR3 runs from the conserved cysteine through the conserved F or W. A D gene is named only where the DNA matches it firmly. Size is omitted from some rows. Given values are once, few, many or a class for expanded clones.

CDR3nt: TGTGCCAGCAGCTTAGCGTACGGCAACACCGGGGAGCTGTTTTTT; CDR3aa: CASSLAYGNTGELFF; d_gene: -; v_gene: TRBV7-6; abundance: -; j_gene: TRBJ2-2
CDR3nt: TGTGCCAGCAGATGGGGAGGGACAGGGGGCACTGAAGCTTTCTTT; CDR3aa: CASRWGGTGGTEAFF; d_gene: TRBD1; v_gene: TRBV6-5; abundance: -; j_gene: TRBJ1-1
CDR3nt: TGTGCCAGCAGCTTATTGGGGTGGAATTCACCCCTCCACTTT; CDR3aa: CASSLLGWNSPLHF; d_gene: -; v_gene: TRBV7-9; abundance: -; j_gene: TRBJ1-6
CDR3nt: TGCAGCGTCTTTGAGGTCGGGGTAGGAAATGAAAAACTGTTTTTT; CDR3aa: CSVFEVGVGNEKLFF; d_gene: -; v_gene: TRBV29-1; abundance: once; j_gene: TRBJ1-4
CDR3nt: TGTGCCAGCAGCTTAAGGGACAGGGGGGCCTACGAGCAGTACTTC; CDR3aa: CASSLRDRGAYEQYF; d_gene: TRBD1; v_gene: TRBV7-6; abundance: -; j_gene: TRBJ2-7
CDR3nt: TGTGCCAGCAGCTTAGCCGGGGTAGGCTACACCTTC; CDR3aa: CASSLAGVGYTF; d_gene: -; v_gene: TRBV11-2; abundance: -; j_gene: TRBJ1-2
CDR3nt: TGTGCCAGCAGCTCCTCTTGGGGGCAGCCCCAGCATTTT; CDR3aa: CASSSSWGQPQHF; d_gene: -; v_gene: TRBV7-2; abundance: -; j_gene: TRBJ1-5
CDR3nt: TGTGCCAGCAGCTTAGACGGGTATAATTCACCCCTCCACTTT; CDR3aa: CASSLDGYNSPLHF; d_gene: -; v_gene: TRBV7-8; abundance: -; j_gene: TRBJ1-6
CDR3nt: TGTGCCAGCAGCCTTATTAGACAGGGGTACGAGCAGTACTTC; CDR3aa: CASSLIRQGYEQYF; d_gene: TRBD1; v_gene: TRBV6-5; abundance: few; j_gene: TRBJ2-7
CDR3nt: TGTGCCAGCAGCTTGGACTCCGATTGGCCCTACGAGCAGTACTTC; CDR3aa: CASSLDSDWPYEQYF; d_gene: -; v_gene: TRBV5-6; abundance: -; j_gene: TRBJ2-7
CDR3nt: TGTGCCAGCAGCAATCCGACACACCCAACTAATGAAAAACTGTTTTTT; CDR3aa: CASSNPTHPTNEKLFF; d_gene: -; v_gene: TRBV21-1; abundance: once; j_gene: TRBJ1-4
CDR3nt: TGTGCCTGGGCGACAGGGAACACTGAAGCTTTCTTT; CDR3aa: CAWATGNTEAFF; d_gene: -; v_gene: TRBV30; abundance: -; j_gene: TRBJ1-1
CDR3nt: TGTGCCAGCAGCTTGAGGGCGGGAATCACAGATACGCAGTATTTT; CDR3aa: CASSLRAGITDTQYF; d_gene: -; v_gene: TRBV5-4; abundance: -; j_gene: TRBJ2-3
CDR3nt: TGTGCCAGCCACGCCGGCGGGGGGAACACCGGGGAGCTGTTTTTT; CDR3aa: CASHAGGGNTGELFF; d_gene: TRBD2; v_gene: TRBV11-2; abundance: -; j_gene: TRBJ2-2
CDR3nt: TGTGCCAGCAGTGCCAACCGACAAAGCTCCTACAATGAGCAGTTCTTC; CDR3aa: CASSANRQSSYNEQFF; d_gene: -; v_gene: TRBV6-4; abundance: -; j_gene: TRBJ2-1
CDR3nt: TGTGCCAGCAGCTTGGGGGGGGAAGATACGCAGTATTTT; CDR3aa: CASSLGGEDTQYF; d_gene: TRBD2; v_gene: TRBV9; abundance: -; j_gene: TRBJ2-3
CDR3nt: TGTGCCAGCAGCCAAGATGGGGAAGGGACATTTAGCAATCAGCCCCAGCATTTT; CDR3aa: CASSQDGEGTFSNQPQHF; d_gene: -; v_gene: TRBV4-2; abundance: -; j_gene: TRBJ1-5
CDR3nt: TGCGCCAGCAGTTTAGCCATAACAGGGACCGAGACCCAGTACTTC; CDR3aa: CASSLAITGTETQYF; d_gene: -; v_gene: TRBV5-1; abundance: -; j_gene: TRBJ2-5
CDR3nt: TGTGCCGGCAGCGTAGGGGCTAGCGGGGGGAGCACAGATACGCAGTATTTT; CDR3aa: CAGSVGASGGSTDTQYF; d_gene: TRBD2; v_gene: TRBV9; abundance: once; j_gene: TRBJ2-3
CDR3nt: TGTGCCAGCATTGTAGCGGGAGCTTATCCCGTCCAGTCAGAGTTCTTC; CDR3aa: CASIVAGAYPVQSEFF; d_gene: TRBD2; v_gene: TRBV28; abundance: -; j_gene: TRBJ2-1
CDR3nt: TGCGCCAGCAGCTTGGATGGGACAGGGAAATACGAGCAGTACTTC; CDR3aa: CASSLDGTGKYEQYF; d_gene: TRBD1; v_gene: TRBV5-1; abundance: -; j_gene: TRBJ2-7
CDR3nt: TGTGCCAGCAGCCGGACGGCACCCTACGAGCAGTACTTC; CDR3aa: CASSRTAPYEQYF; d_gene: -; v_gene: TRBV7-9; abundance: -; j_gene: TRBJ2-7
CDR3nt: TGTGCCAGCAGTGAAGTGCGGGTCCCCTATGGCTACACCTTC; CDR3aa: CASSEVRVPYGYTF; d_gene: -; v_gene: TRBV6-1; abundance: -; j_gene: TRBJ1-2